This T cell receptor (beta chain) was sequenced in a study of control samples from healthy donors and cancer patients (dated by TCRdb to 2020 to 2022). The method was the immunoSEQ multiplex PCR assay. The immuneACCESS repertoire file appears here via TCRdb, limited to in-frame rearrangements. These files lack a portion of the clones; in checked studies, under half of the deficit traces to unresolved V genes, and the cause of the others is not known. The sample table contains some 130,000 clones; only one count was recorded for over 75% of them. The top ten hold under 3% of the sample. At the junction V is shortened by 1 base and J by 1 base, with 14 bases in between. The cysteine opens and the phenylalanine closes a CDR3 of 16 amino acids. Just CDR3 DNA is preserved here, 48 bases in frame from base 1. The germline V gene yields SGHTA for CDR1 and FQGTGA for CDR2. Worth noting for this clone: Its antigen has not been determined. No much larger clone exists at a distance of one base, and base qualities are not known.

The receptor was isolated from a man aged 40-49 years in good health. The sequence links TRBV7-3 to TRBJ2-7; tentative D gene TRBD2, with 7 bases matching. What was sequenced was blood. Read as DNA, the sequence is TGTGCCAGCAGCTTAAAGTTAGGGGGGGAATCCTACGAGCAGTACTTC. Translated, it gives CASSLKLGGESYEQYF.